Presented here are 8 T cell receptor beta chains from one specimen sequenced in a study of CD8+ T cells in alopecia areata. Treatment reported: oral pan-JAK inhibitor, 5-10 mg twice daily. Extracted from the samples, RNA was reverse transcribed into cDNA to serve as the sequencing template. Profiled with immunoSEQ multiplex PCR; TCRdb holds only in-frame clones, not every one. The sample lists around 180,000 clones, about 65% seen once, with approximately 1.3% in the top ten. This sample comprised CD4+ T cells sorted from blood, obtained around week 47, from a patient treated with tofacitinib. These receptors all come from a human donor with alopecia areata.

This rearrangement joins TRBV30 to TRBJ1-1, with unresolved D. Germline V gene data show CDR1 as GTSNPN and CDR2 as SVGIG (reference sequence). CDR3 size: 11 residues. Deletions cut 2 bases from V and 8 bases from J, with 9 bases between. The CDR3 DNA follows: TGTGCCTGGAGTCGGGAATCGGAAGCTTTCTTT. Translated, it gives CAWSRESEAFF.

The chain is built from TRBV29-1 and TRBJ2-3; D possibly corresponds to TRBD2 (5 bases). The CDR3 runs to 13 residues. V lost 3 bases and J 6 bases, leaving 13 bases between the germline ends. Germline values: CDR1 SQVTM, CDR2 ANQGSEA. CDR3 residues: CSVDSGSIDTQYF. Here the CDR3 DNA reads TGCAGCGTTGACAGCGGTTCGATTGATACGCAGTATTTT.

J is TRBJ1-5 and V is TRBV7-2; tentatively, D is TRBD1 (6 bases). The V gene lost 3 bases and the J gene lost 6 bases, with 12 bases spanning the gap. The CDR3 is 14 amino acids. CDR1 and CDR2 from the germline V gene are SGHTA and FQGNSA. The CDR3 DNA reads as TGTGCCAGCAGCTTCACAGGGTTTGGTCAGCCCCAGCATTTT. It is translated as CASSFTGFGQPQHF. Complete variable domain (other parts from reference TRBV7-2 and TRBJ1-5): GAGVSQSPSNKVTEKGKDVELRCDPISGHTALYWYRQSLGQGLEFLIYFQGNSAPDKSGLPSDRFSAERTGGSVSTLTIQRTQQEDSAVYLCASSFTGFGQPQHFGDGTRLSIL.

This CDR3 reads CASSPGTSGVREQFF. In nucleotides, the CDR3 is TGCGCCAGCAGCCCAGGGACTAGCGGGGTGCGAGAGCAGTTCTTC. The V and J genes are TRBV5-1 and TRBJ2-1; 13 nucleotides align to TRBD2. With V trimmed by 4 bases and J by 10 bases, 8 bases remained unmatched. The CDR3 has 15 amino acids. Per the germline V gene, CDR1 is SGHRS and CDR2 is YFSETQ.

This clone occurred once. CDR3 sequence: CATSSRDRAREQYF. The CDR3 coding sequence is TGTGCCACCAGCAGCCGGGACAGGGCGAGGGAGCAGTACTTC. The genes are TRBV15 and TRBJ2-7, with 9 bases matching TRBD1. Germline CDR1 is LNHNV and CDR2 is YYDKDF (reference sequence). The CDR3 length is 14 residues. Losses at the gene ends were 3 bases for V and 7 bases for J; bases not matched to a gene: 7.

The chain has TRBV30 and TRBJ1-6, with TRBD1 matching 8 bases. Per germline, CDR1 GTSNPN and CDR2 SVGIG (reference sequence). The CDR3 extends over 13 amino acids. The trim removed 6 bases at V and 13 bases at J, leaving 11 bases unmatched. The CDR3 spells CACDRQGASPLHF. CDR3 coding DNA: TGTGCCTGCGACAGGCAGGGGGCCTCCCCCCTCCACTTT.

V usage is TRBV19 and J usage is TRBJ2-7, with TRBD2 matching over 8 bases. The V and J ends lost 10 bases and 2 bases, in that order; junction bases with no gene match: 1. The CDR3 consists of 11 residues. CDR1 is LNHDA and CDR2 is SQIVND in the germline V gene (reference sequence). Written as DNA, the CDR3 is TGTGCCACGGGGGGGGCCTACGAGCAGTACTTC. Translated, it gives CATGGAYEQYF.

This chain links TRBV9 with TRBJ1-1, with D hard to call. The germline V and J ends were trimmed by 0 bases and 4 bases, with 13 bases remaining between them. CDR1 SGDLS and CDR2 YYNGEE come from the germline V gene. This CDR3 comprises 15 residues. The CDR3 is CASSVAGRATTEAFF. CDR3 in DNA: TGTGCCAGCAGCGTAGCGGGCCGAGCTACCACTGAAGCTTTCTTT.